A single sample is the source of the 7 T cell receptor beta chains below, sequenced in a study of T cells in Graves' hyperthyroidism and ophthalmopathy. Amplified TCR beta CDR3 regions derived from RNA transcripts. RT-PCR in the first round (using the HTBI primer set) targeted the TCR CDR3. TCRdb independently ran MiXCR on the multiplex PCR reads; one entry per CDR3 protein. The sample includes some 560,000 distinct CDR3 sequences, approximately 14% of them seen just once. Specimen: blood. These TCRs come from a woman in her 40s with Graves' hyperthyroidism.

This clonotype was observed at least ten times. This chain connects TRBV28 to TRBJ1-5; tentative D call: TRBD1 (6 bases). The V end lost 3 bases, the J end lost 3 bases, and 18 bases lay between the germline ends. Germline loops: CDR1 MDHEN, CDR2 SYDVKM. The CDR3 consists of 17 residues. This CDR3 is CASSLGRGNLLNQPQHF. Written as DNA, the CDR3 is TGTGCCAGCAGTTTGGGCAGGGGCAACCTTCTCAATCAGCCCCAGCATTTT.

The chain couples TRBV4-1 to TRBJ2-3; tentatively, D is TRBD2 (6 bases). The V end lost 3 bases, the J end lost 0 bases, and 13 bases lay between the germline ends. The germline V gene has CDR1 MGHRA and CDR2 YSYEKL. The CDR3 contains 16 residues. CDR3 sequence (DNA): TGCGCCAGCAGCCAGCAACTAGCCATTAGCACAGATACGCAGTATTTT. Residues: CASSQQLAISTDTQYF.

This clonotype appeared many times. The CDR3 bases are TGTGCCAGCAGGCGGTTTGGGGCCAACGTCCTGACTTTC. Its protein product is CASRRFGANVLTF. The V gene is TRBV28, the J gene TRBJ2-6; unclear D gene. This CDR3 has 13 residues. Germline V gives CDR1 MDHEN, CDR2 SYDVKM. V dropped 6 bases and J dropped 3 bases, with 6 bases sitting between them.

This clonotype occurred many times. The chain employs TRBV5-1 and TRBJ2-3; TRBD2 matches 9 bases. CDR3 length: 16 amino acids. V was pared by 0 bases and J by 3 bases, with 5 bases of the junction left unmatched. The germline gives CDR1 SGHRS, CDR2 YFSETQ. CDR3 sequence reads: CASSLVSAGGTDTQYF. DNA for the CDR3: TGCGCCAGCAGCTTGGTTTCAGCGGGAGGTACAGATACGCAGTATTTT.

This clonotype was observed at least ten times. This rearrangement joins TRBV27 to TRBJ2-7; 7 nucleotides align to TRBD1. Looked up from germline, CDR1 is MNHEY and CDR2 is SMNVEV (reference sequence). Trimming took 4 bases from V and 8 from J; bases not matched to a gene: 11. CDR3 size: 14 residues. The CDR3 loop is CASSSLDRATKQYF. CDR3 DNA: TGTGCCAGCAGTTCCTTAGACAGGGCTACGAAGCAGTACTTC.

At least ten counts were recorded for this clonotype. This chain connects TRBV28 to TRBJ2-2, with a tentative D call TRBD1 (6 bases). The V gene's germline CDR1 is MDHEN and CDR2 SYDVKM. The CDR3 totals 15 residues. Trimming took off 4 bases at V and 0 bases at J, with 9 bases between the two ends. The DNA of the CDR3 is TGTGCCAGCAGTTCCGGGACACCGAACACCGGGGAGCTGTTTTTT. Protein: CASSSGTPNTGELFF.

There are a few counts of this clonotype. This sequence joins TRBV6-6 and TRBJ1-2, with D perhaps matching TRBD1 (5 bases). Germline V gene sequence: CDR1 MNHNY, CDR2 SVGAGI (reference sequence). V lost 0 bases to trimming and J lost 7 bases, with 12 bases between them. The CDR3 has 14 amino acids. The CDR3 sequence: CASSYSKGTSGYTF. DNA for the CDR3: TGTGCCAGCAGTTACTCGAAGGGGACGAGTGGCTACACCTTC.